Shown below are 28 T cell receptor beta chains from a single sample sequenced in a study of cytomegalovirus exposure and HLA in healthy donors. PCR employed 60 Vbeta and 13 Jbeta primers. Method: immunoSEQ multiplex PCR; TCRdb's copy keeps in-frame clones and lacks some. The sample carries around 110,000 clones, 82% recorded once. The sequenced material came from PBMCs. All receptors come from a man aged 45 to 65 in good health and CMV-seronegative.

Details on this clone: Other DNA sequences within the sample encode an identical CDR3. This sequence joins TRBV6-1 and TRBJ1-5, with 7 bases aligning to TRBD1. This CDR3 has 15 amino acids. After removal of 4 bases from V and 0 bases from J, the junction contained 3 bases not matched to a gene. The germline CDR1 and CDR2 sequences are MNHNS and SASEGT. DNA of the CDR3: TGTGCCAGCAGTGGCGGGACAGATAGCAATCAGCCCCAGCATTTT. Translating gives CASSGGTDSNQPQHF.

V usage is TRBV6-4 and J usage is TRBJ1-5; D remains unclear. The CDR3 spans 13 residues. Germline CDR1 is MRHNA and CDR2 is SNTAGT. Trimming pared 4 bases from V and 6 bases from J, leaving 10 bases between. The CDR3 sequence is CASSGIGSQPQHF. The CDR3 DNA follows: TGTGCCAGCAGTGGTATCGGGAGTCAGCCCCAGCATTTT.

This chain uses TRBV11-2 with TRBJ1-3, with D possibly being TRBD1 (5 bases). CDR1 and CDR2 from the germline V gene are SGHAT and FQNNGV. V was cut by 3 bases and J by 2 bases, with 11 bases left in between. The CDR3 spans 15 residues. CDR3 in amino acids: CASSFDSVAGNTIYF. Here the CDR3 DNA reads TGTGCCAGCAGCTTCGACAGCGTCGCTGGAAACACCATATATTTT. Full variable domain (missing parts from reference TRBV11-2 and TRBJ1-3): EAGVAQSPRYKIIEKRQSVAFWCNPISGHATLYWYQQILGQGPKLLIQFQNNGVVDDSQLPKDRFSAERLKGVDSTLKIQPAKLEDSAVYLCASSFDSVAGNTIYFGEGSWLTVV.

This clone was found a few times. The V gene is TRBV6-6, the J gene TRBJ2-1, with D tentatively TRBD1 (5 bases). Trimming pared 2 bases from V and 7 bases from J, leaving 12 bases between. CDR1 is MNHNY and CDR2 is SVGAGI in the germline V gene (reference sequence). There are 14 residues in the CDR3. CDR3 sequence: CASSYEQARNEQFF. CDR3 sequence (DNA): TGTGCCAGCAGTTACGAACAGGCGAGGAATGAGCAGTTCTTC.

The rearrangement links TRBV7-2 to TRBJ2-2; 7 nucleotides align to TRBD2. J lost 8 bases, V lost 4 bases, and 10 bases had no gene match. The CDR3 is 15 amino acids. From germline, CDR1 is SGHTA and CDR2 FQGNSA. CDR3 in DNA: TGTGCCAGCAGCTCGAGGGCGGGGGAAGGTGGGGAGCTGTTTTTT. Translation gives CASSSRAGEGGELFF.

V gene TRBV30 combines with J gene TRBJ1-2, with a tentative D call TRBD1 (5 bases). The length of the CDR3 is 13 residues. Germline CDR1 GTSNPN, CDR2 SVGIG (reference sequence). Trimming removed 2 bases at V and 2 bases at J, with 9 bases between. The CDR3 DNA reads TGTGCCTGGAGTCCCAGGGAAAACTATGGCTACACCTTC. Translating it yields CAWSPRENYGYTF.

The chain links TRBV28 to TRBJ1-1; 7 bases line up with TRBD1. With V trimmed by 10 bases and J by 3 bases, 17 bases remained unmatched. This CDR3 has 16 residues. The germline V gene encodes CDR1 MDHEN and CDR2 SYDVKM. Here the CDR3 reads CAIHPPAGTDHTEAFF. In DNA, the CDR3 is TGTGCCATCCACCCCCCCGCCGGGACAGATCACACTGAAGCTTTCTTT.

The table lists this clone with a count of one. The chain links TRBV15 to TRBJ2-7, with 7 bases aligning to TRBD2. Germline V gene data show CDR1 as LNHNV and CDR2 as YYDKDF (reference sequence). V was clipped by 6 bases and J by 0 bases; unmatched bases: 11. The CDR3 is made up of 16 amino acids. The CDR3 here is CATSPRVGGSSYEQYF. The CDR3 bases are TGTGCCACCAGTCCAAGGGTCGGCGGGAGCTCCTACGAGCAGTACTTC.

This chain links TRBV27 with TRBJ1-2; 8 bases line up with TRBD1. The CDR3 loop spans 16 amino acids. With V trimmed by 6 bases and J by 8 bases, 17 bases remained unmatched. Germline values: CDR1 MNHEY, CDR2 SMNVEV (reference sequence). The CDR3 bases are TGTGCCAGCAGCCCCAGGACAGGGCCAAATAGGACGGGCTACACCTTC. Its protein is CASSPRTGPNRTGYTF.

The chain joins TRBV6-5 to TRBJ2-7; tentatively, D is TRBD1 (6 bases). V lost 6 bases and J lost 3, with 12 bases in between. CDR1 MNHEY and CDR2 SVGAGI come from the germline V gene. The CDR3 has 13 amino acids. The CDR3 DNA is TGTGCCAGCAGCCCCCAGGGGAACTACGAGCAGTACTTC. It specifies CASSPQGNYEQYF.

The rearrangement uses TRBV2 and TRBJ2-3, with 7 bases aligning to TRBD1. V shed 8 bases and J 3 bases; nucleotides not matched to a gene: 8. The CDR3 extends over 14 amino acids. Germline V gene sequence: CDR1 SNHLY, CDR2 FYNNEI. The CDR3 loop reads CASARQGLTDTQYF. CDR3 nucleotides: TGTGCCAGCGCACGACAGGGTTTAACAGATACGCAGTATTTT.

In this sample, this clone turned up a few times. V gene TRBV5-4 combines with J gene TRBJ1-3; D not certain. The CDR3 has 15 amino acids. Per germline, CDR1 SGHNT and CDR2 YYREEE (reference sequence). The germline V and J ends were trimmed by 7 bases and 0 bases, with 14 bases remaining between them. CDR3 sequence: CASRRLGSSGNTIYF. CDR3 in DNA: TGTGCCAGCCGACGTTTGGGGAGCTCTGGAAACACCATATATTTT. The full variable domain, rest sourced from reference TRBV5-4 and TRBJ1-3, is ETGVTQSPTHLIKTRGQQVTLRCSSQSGHNTVSWYQQALGQGPQFIFQYYREEENGRGNFPPRFSGLQFPNYSSELNVNALELDDSALYLCASRRLGSSGNTIYFGEGSWLTVV.

The genes are TRBV25-1 and TRBJ1-1; 7 nucleotides align to TRBD1. This CDR3 spans 14 amino acids. Unmatched junction bases numbered 8, after V lost 7 bases and J lost 3 bases. Germline-derived CDR1 and CDR2 are MGHDK and SYGVNS. In DNA form, the CDR3 reads TGTGCCAGCACTAGACAGGGAGGTTACACTGAAGCTTTCTTT. Its protein is CASTRQGGYTEAFF. Together with reference TRBV25-1 and TRBJ1-1, the CDR3 gives the full variable domain: EADIYQTPRYLVIGTGKKITLECSQTMGHDKMYWYQQDPGMELHLIHYSYGVNSTEKGDLSSESTVSRIRTEHFPLTLESARPSHTSQYLCASTRQGGYTEAFFGQGTRLTVV.

This clone has a handful of counts. This rearrangement joins TRBV6-1 to TRBJ1-2; 9 bases match TRBD1. Germline-derived CDR1 and CDR2 are MNHNS and SASEGT. The CDR3 covers 14 residues. The V gene end was trimmed by 6 bases and the J gene end by 2 bases; junction bases not matched to a gene: 4. The CDR3 sequence: CASSSGQGNYGYTF. In nucleotides, the CDR3 is TGTGCCAGCAGCTCGGGACAGGGAAACTATGGCTACACCTTC.

Turning to this clone: The junction does not match germline at one end; this may be a read error. The rearrangement uses TRBV5-4 and TRBJ1-1; 8 bases are a match to TRBD1. From germline, CDR1 is SGHNT and CDR2 YYREEE (reference sequence). The CDR3 sequence is 15 residues long. The CDR3 is CASSQGTGLNTEAFF. The CDR3 DNA follows: TGTGCCAGCAGCCAAGGGACAGGCCTTAACACAGAAGCTTTCTTT.

This chain uses TRBV28 with TRBJ2-3; 8 nucleotides agree with TRBD1. The ends lost 6 bases at V and 2 bases at J; junction bases unmatched: 10. Germline V CDR1 and CDR2: MDHEN, SYDVKM. CDR3 length: 16 residues. The DNA for the CDR3 is TGTGCCAGCAGACGACGGACAGGGACTTACACAGATACGCAGTATTTT. Protein sequence: CASRRRTGTYTDTQYF.

This clone has only a few counts. The V and J genes are TRBV18 and TRBJ1-5, with 7 bases lining up with TRBD1. Losses at the gene ends were 3 bases for V and 6 bases for J; bases not matched to a gene: 8. The V gene's germline CDR1 is KGHSH and CDR2 LQKENI. CDR3 size: 15 residues. The CDR3, as DNA: TGTGCCAGCTCACCTTACAGGGGTAGGGTTCAGCCCCAGCATTTT. Translated, it gives CASSPYRGRVQPQHF.

CDR3 amino acids: CASSEDLDRGETQYF. The DNA of the CDR3 is TGTGCCAGCAGTGAAGATTTGGACAGGGGAGAGACCCAGTACTTC. The rearrangement joins TRBV6-1 to TRBJ2-5; 9 bases fit TRBD1. Germline CDR1 reads MNHNS; CDR2 reads SASEGT. The CDR3 covers 15 residues. Trimming took 1 base from V and 4 from J; bases not matched to a gene: 4.

The CDR3 DNA follows: TGTGCCATCAGCAGGGGAGAGGGCATATACGAGCAGTACTTC. Amino acids: CAISRGEGIYEQYF. This sequence joins TRBV10-3 and TRBJ2-7; a possible D gene is TRBD1 (6 bases). V lost 6 bases, J lost 4 bases, and 16 bases lay in between. Germline V gene data show CDR1 as ENHRY and CDR2 as SYGVKD. The CDR3 length is 14 residues.

The V call is TRBV5-6, the J call TRBJ2-3, with D maybe TRBD1 (6 bases). There are 15 residues in the CDR3. V was clipped by 4 bases and J by 2 bases, with 14 bases between them. The germline V gene has CDR1 SGHDT and CDR2 YYEEEE. CDR3 coding DNA: TGTGCCAGCAGCCTGCCACAGGGCTTCACAGATACGCAGTATTTT. Residues: CASSLPQGFTDTQYF.

This clone showed up just once. This chain connects TRBV5-5 to TRBJ1-5; D unresolved. This CDR3 spans 14 amino acids. In germline, CDR1 is SGHKS, CDR2 YYEKEE (reference sequence). Trimming left V 0 bases short and J 8 bases short, with 12 bases between. CDR3 residues: CASSLDPGMEPQHF. The CDR3 DNA follows: TGTGCCAGCAGCTTGGATCCGGGAATGGAGCCCCAGCATTTT.

The V and J genes are TRBV6-6 and TRBJ1-5, with D perhaps TRBD1 (5 bases). Germline values: CDR1 MNHNY, CDR2 SVGAGI (reference sequence). The length of the CDR3 is 15 residues. V lost 0 bases, J lost 6 bases, and 12 bases lay in between. DNA of the CDR3: TGTGCCAGCAGTTACTCGATCAGGGTGCCTCAGCCCCAGCATTTT. This translates into CASSYSIRVPQPQHF.

The J gene is TRBJ2-2, the V gene TRBV14, with 9 bases that match TRBD1. Germline V lookup: CDR1 SGHDN, CDR2 FVKESK. The CDR3 is 17 amino acids. V was pared by 3 bases and J by 3 bases, with 8 bases of the junction left unmatched. The CDR3 sequence: CASSQRPGQGYTGELFF. CDR3 in DNA: TGTGCCAGCAGCCAGCGACCGGGACAGGGATACACCGGGGAGCTGTTTTTT.

V gene TRBV28 combines with J gene TRBJ1-1, with a tentative D call TRBD1 (6 bases). Germline values: CDR1 MDHEN, CDR2 SYDVKM. With 5 bases removed from V and 4 bases from J, the gap between germline ends came to 11 bases. CDR3 length: 13 residues. As DNA, the CDR3 is TGTGCCAGCAGTCGGACAGACCTCACTGAAGCTTTCTTT. This encodes CASSRTDLTEAFF.

The chain joins TRBV19 to TRBJ2-1; 7 bases fit TRBD1. V lost 2 bases and J lost 8; bases outside the gene matches: 9. CDR3 size: 15 residues. Germline CDR1 and CDR2: LNHDA and SQIVND (reference sequence). CDR3 loop: CASSINDRVRDEQFF. CDR3 nucleotide sequence: TGTGCCAGTAGTATAAACGACAGGGTTCGCGATGAGCAGTTCTTC.

Regarding this clone: The same CDR3 arises from other DNA sequences in this sample as well. The chain couples TRBV7-2 to TRBJ2-7, with D tentatively TRBD1 (6 bases). Deletions cut 4 bases from V and 3 bases from J, with 10 bases between. CDR1 is SGHTA, CDR2 FQGNSA, per germline. The CDR3 covers 13 residues. This CDR3 reads CASSSGQHYEQYV. CDR3 DNA: TGTGCCAGCAGCTCCGGACAGCACTACGAGCAGTACGTC.

The chain couples TRBV6-6 to TRBJ1-6, with D possibly being TRBD1 (5 bases). Germline CDR1 is MNHNY and CDR2 is SVGAGI (reference sequence). The ends were cut back, 8 bases at V and 7 bases at J, with 12 bases in the middle. This CDR3 is 13 amino acids long. CDR3 sequence: CASAGQKNSPLHF. In nucleotides, the CDR3 is TGTGCCAGCGCCGGACAAAAAAATTCACCCCTCCACTTT.

The chain joins TRBV6-1 to TRBJ2-7; 7 nucleotides line up with TRBD1. With V trimmed by 6 bases and J by 4 bases, 6 bases remained unmatched. The CDR3 has 13 amino acids. The germline gives CDR1 MNHNS, CDR2 SASEGT. The CDR3: CASSHGGQYEQYV. CDR3 coding DNA: TGTGCCAGCAGCCATGGGGGACAGTACGAGCAGTACGTC.